Listed below are T cell receptor beta chains from one sample, sequenced in a study of T cells in Graves' hyperthyroidism and ophthalmopathy. MiXCR was run by TCRdb on the multiplex PCR reads, yielding one entry per CDR3 protein. The sample holds about 290,000 distinct CDR3 sequences, about 13% seen once. The specimen was blood. These receptors were collected from a woman in her thirties or forties with Graves' hyperthyroidism. CDR3s include the opening cysteine and the closing phenylalanine or tryptophan.

V gene	J gene	CDR3 protein
TRBV30	TRBJ2-7	CAWSAGITGEQYF
TRBV9	TRBJ2-2	CASSPTPNTVLAGGPSGELFF
TRBV6-1	TRBJ1-1	CASSSLRNTEAFF
TRBV2	TRBJ2-3	CASRRQGTRDTQYF
TRBV19	TRBJ1-5	CASTPTDSNQPQHF
TRBV7-8	TRBJ1-1	CASTYLKGGGGTEAFF
TRBV28	TRBJ2-3	CASSFGTRYSTDTQYF
TRBV7-9	TRBJ2-3	CASNSGISTDTQYF
TRBV2	TRBJ2-5	CASSDGLSKETQYF
TRBV28	TRBJ2-6	CASSWDRGGANVLTF
TRBV19	TRBJ2-1	CASSPGEASYNEQFF
TRBV27	TRBJ1-5	CASSSGGNQPQHF
TRBV7-9	TRBJ1-5	CASSLSGTDNQPQHF
TRBV27	TRBJ2-3	CASSFLAVEVADTQYF
TRBV19	TRBJ2-5	CASSMNGETQYF
TRBV28	TRBJ2-2	CASSFLELDTGELFF
TRBV7-2	TRBJ2-3	CASSGSFTDTQYF
TRBV7-9	TRBJ2-2	CASSLVGLAGLNTGELFF
TRBV10-3	TRBJ2-2	CAISDVAGELFF
TRBV3-1	TRBJ2-5	CASSPGLADQQETQYF
TRBV6-1	TRBJ1-1	CASSGGGYHSNTEAFF
TRBV12-3/TRBV12-4	TRBJ1-2	CASSPGVPYGYTF
TRBV29-1	TRBJ2-7	CSVETSTGSSEQYF
TRBV29-1	TRBJ2-5	CSVLAGGETQYF
TRBV12-3/TRBV12-4	TRBJ2-2	CASSPTGGAEDTGELFF
TRBV18	TRBJ1-1	CASSPVLNTEAFF
TRBV28	TRBJ1-3	CASSLDPVSGNTIYF
TRBV3-1	TRBJ2-7	CASSQGTGVLSQTYEQYF
TRBV2	TRBJ2-7	CASTGWQEQYF
TRBV18	TRBJ2-1	CASSSEAGGGEQFF
TRBV20-1	TRBJ1-1	CSAKNPGGNTEAFF
TRBV11-3	TRBJ2-1	CASSPYVGGPNEQFF
TRBV6-1	TRBJ2-3	CASSSPTGTSGSYTQYF
TRBV20-1	TRBJ2-1	CSATLAGGPHEQFF
TRBV3-1	TRBJ1-1	CASSVYSGGKIEAFF
TRBV7-9	TRBJ2-7	CASSFTADYEQYF
TRBV19	TRBJ2-2	CASRRGGDNTGELFF
TRBV19	TRBJ1-1	CASRTGGRTEAFF
TRBV7-2	TRBJ2-5	CASSLSGRAGTQYF
TRBV12-3/TRBV12-4	TRBJ1-1	CASSAGWGRVITEAFF
TRBV7-8	TRBJ1-4	CASSLLGRRTNEKLFF
TRBV27	TRBJ1-2	CASSRGPRGLDYGYTF
TRBV20-1	TRBJ2-2	CSARDAVTGELFF
TRBV3-1	TRBJ1-1	CASSQERGVGGTEAFF
TRBV20-1	TRBJ2-3	CSARGKPSGLTDTQYF
TRBV20-1	TRBJ2-1	CSARDRGSYNEQFF
TRBV6-5	TRBJ2-1	CASSYRPSGFVSNEQFF
TRBV20-1	TRBJ2-5	CSARVLAGEETQYF
TRBV2	TRBJ1-2	CASSEDRGAYGYTF
TRBV5-1	TRBJ1-1	CASSLIGTEAFF
TRBV4-2	TRBJ1-3	CASSQPQGSNGNTIYF
TRBV7-2	TRBJ2-1	CASRPVSRNEQFF
TRBV28	TRBJ1-2	CASEGRAFYGYTF